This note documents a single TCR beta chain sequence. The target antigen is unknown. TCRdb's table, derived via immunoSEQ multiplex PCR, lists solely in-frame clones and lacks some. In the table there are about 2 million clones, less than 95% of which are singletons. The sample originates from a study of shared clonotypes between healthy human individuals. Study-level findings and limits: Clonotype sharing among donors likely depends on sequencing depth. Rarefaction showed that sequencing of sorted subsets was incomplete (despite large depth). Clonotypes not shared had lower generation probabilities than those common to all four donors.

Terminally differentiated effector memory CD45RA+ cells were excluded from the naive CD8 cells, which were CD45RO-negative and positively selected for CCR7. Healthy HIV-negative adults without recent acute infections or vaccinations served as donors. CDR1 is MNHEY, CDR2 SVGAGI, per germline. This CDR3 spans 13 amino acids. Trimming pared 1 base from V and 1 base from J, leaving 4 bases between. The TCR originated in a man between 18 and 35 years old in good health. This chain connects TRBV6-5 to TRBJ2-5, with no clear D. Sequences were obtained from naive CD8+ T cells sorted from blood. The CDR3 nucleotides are TGTGCCAGCAGTTACTGGCCCCAAGAGACCCAGTACTTC. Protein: CASSYWPQETQYF.